These T cell receptor beta chains were read from a single sample in a study of cytomegalovirus exposure and HLA in healthy donors. Libraries were prepared by immunoSEQ multiplex PCR; TCRdb keeps only in-frame clonotypes and omits some of them. The sample includes 150,000 or so clones, 60% to 85% of them seen just once. Sequencing was carried out using PBMCs. The receptors stem from a man aged 40-50 years in good health and CMV-seropositive. The CDR3 runs from the conserved cysteine through the conserved F or W. The order of the fields is D gene, J gene, V gene, clone size, CDR3 protein, CDR3 DNA. The D gene is left open where the match is weak. Clone size is not always given. Where it is, it says once, few, many or a class for expanded clones.

TRBD1,TRBJ2-7,TRBV4-1,-,CASSLGDRGAYEQYF,TGCGCCAGCAGCCTTGGGGACAGGGGAGCCTACGAGCAGTACTTC
-,TRBJ1-1,TRBV9,-,CASSASAILNTEAFF,TGTGCCAGCAGCGCATCCGCTATACTGAACACTGAAGCTTTCTTT
TRBD2,TRBJ2-1,TRBV20-1,once,CSASSGSKQFF,TGCAGTGCTAGTAGCGGGAGCAAGCAGTTCTTC
TRBD1,TRBJ1-1,TRBV11-2,-,CASSLNRGDEAFF,TGTGCCAGCAGCTTAAACAGGGGCGATGAAGCTTTCTTT
TRBD2,TRBJ2-1,TRBV11-2,-,CASSLAGGEQFF,TGTGCCAGCAGCTTAGCGGGGGGGGAGCAGTTCTTC
-,TRBJ2-1,TRBV7-9,-,CASSLGLAADEQFF,TGTGCCAGCAGCTTAGGCCTAGCCGCCGATGAGCAGTTCTTC
-,TRBJ2-7,TRBV21-1,few,CASSKGDRVLKGENF,TGTGCCAGCAGCAAAGGAGACAGGGTACTGAAGGGGGAGAACTTC
-,TRBJ1-2,TRBV6-1,-,CASSEPGRAHGYTF,TGTGCCAGCAGTGAACCGGGGAGGGCTCATGGCTACACCTTC
-,TRBJ2-7,TRBV7-8,once,CASSERSEQYF,TGTGCCAGCAGCGAGCGGTCGGAGCAGTACTTC
TRBD2,TRBJ2-1,TRBV27,few,CASSYSGRVYEQFF,TGTGCCAGCAGTTATAGCGGGAGGGTATATGAGCAGTTCTTC
TRBD2,TRBJ2-4,TRBV5-6,-,CASSFPSGRGNSQYF,TGTGCCAGCAGCTTCCCCTCGGGGAGGGGAAACAGTCAGTACTTC
-,TRBJ1-6,TRBV30,-,CAWSAGQGNSPLHF,TGTGCCTGGAGTGCCGGGCAGGGAAATTCACCCCTCCACTTT
TRBD1,TRBJ1-4,TRBV5-1,once,CASSFQGATNEKLFF,TGCGCCAGCAGCTTCCAGGGGGCTACTAATGAAAAACTGTTTTTT
-,TRBJ1-2,TRBV7-9,-,CASSLARTPYGYTF,TGTGCCAGCAGCTTAGCTAGGACTCCCTATGGCTACACCTTC
TRBD2,TRBJ2-5,TRBV4-2,once,CASSQDWAGGARETQYF,TGTGCCAGCAGCCAAGATTGGGCGGGAGGGGCCCGGGAGACCCAGTACTTC
TRBD1,TRBJ1-4,TRBV9,-,CASGTGGREKLFF,TGTGCCAGCGGTACAGGGGGCAGGGAAAAACTGTTTTTT
TRBD2,TRBJ2-4,TRBV19,-,CASSRRMGGSSKNIQYF,TGTGCCAGTAGTCGTCGTATGGGGGGGTCTTCCAAAAACATTCAGTACTTC
-,TRBJ1-1,TRBV10-1,-,CASSDGGSITEAFF,TGCGCCAGCAGTGATGGTGGCAGTATAACTGAAGCTTTCTTT
-,TRBJ1-1,TRBV28,-,CASTLDRNTEAFF,TGTGCCAGCACCCTGGACAGGAACACTGAAGCTTTCTTT
TRBD2,TRBJ2-5,TRBV10-3,-,CAISARLAGTQETQYF,TGTGCCATCAGTGCCCGACTAGCGGGAACCCAAGAGACCCAGTACTTC
-,TRBJ2-7,TRBV9,few,CASSPQQGHYEQYF,TGTGCCAGCAGCCCCCAACAGGGTCACTACGAGCAGTACTTC
-,TRBJ1-1,TRBV29-1,once,CSVDSRSMNTEAFF,TGCAGCGTTGATTCGAGGTCTATGAACACTGAAGCTTTCTTT
-,TRBJ2-7,TRBV9,-,CASSGGPGHGYEQYF,TGTGCCAGCAGTGGGGGCCCCGGTCACGGGTACGAGCAGTACTTC
-,TRBJ1-3,TRBV12-5,-,CASGLVQYTIYF,TGTGCTAGTGGTTTGGTACAATACACCATATATTTT
-,TRBJ2-5,TRBV27,-,CASRSGHLLETQYF,TGTGCCAGCCGGTCCGGACATTTGTTGGAGACCCAGTACTTC
-,TRBJ2-1,TRBV5-4,-,CASSLGGARVLSSYNEQFF,TGTGCCAGCAGCTTGGGGGGAGCAAGGGTACTTAGCTCCTACAATGAGCAGTTCTTC
-,TRBJ2-2,TRBV9,-,CASSPMQGWGARAGELFF,TGTGCCAGCAGCCCTATGCAAGGGTGGGGAGCAAGAGCCGGGGAGCTGTTTTTT
-,TRBJ2-2,TRBV2,-,CASSVARQINTGELFF,TGTGCCAGCAGTGTGGCCAGACAAATTAACACCGGGGAGCTGTTTTTT
-,TRBJ1-3,TRBV7-8,-,CASSPNGAYSGNTIYF,TGTGCCAGCAGCCCAAATGGGGCTTACTCTGGAAACACCATATATTTT
-,TRBJ2-7,TRBV2,-,CASSESVYEQYF,TGTGCCAGCAGTGAATCTGTTTACGAGCAGTACTTC
-,TRBJ2-4,TRBV5-4,-,CASSLMEGGFAKNIQYF,TGTGCCAGCAGCTTGATGGAGGGCGGATTCGCCAAAAACATTCAGTACTTC
TRBD2,TRBJ2-1,TRBV29-1,few,CSFSRPVGLAGDTSYNEQFF,TGCAGCTTCTCGAGGCCCGTCGGACTAGCGGGAGATACGTCCTACAATGAGCAGTTCTTC
-,TRBJ1-4,TRBV30,-,CAWSSPQVRREKLFF,TGTGCCTGGAGTTCCCCCCAGGTCAGGCGTGAAAAACTGTTTTTT
-,TRBJ2-4,TRBV18,-,CASSPRVALAKNIQYF,TGTGCCAGCTCCCCAAGGGTAGCGCTAGCCAAAAACATTCAGTACTTC
-,TRBJ1-1,TRBV4-3,-,CASSQTHTGMNTEAFF,TGCGCCAGCAGCCAAACCCACACAGGGATGAACACTGAAGCTTTCTTT
-,TRBJ1-1,TRBV15,few,CATSRDSGFANTEAFF,TGTGCCACCAGCAGGGATTCAGGGTTTGCGAACACTGAAGCTTTCTTT
TRBD2,TRBJ2-1,TRBV4-2,once,CASSQLAGSGGNEQFF,TGTGCCAGCAGCCAGCTAGCGGGAAGTGGGGGGAATGAGCAGTTCTTC
-,TRBJ1-5,TRBV27,-,CASSLRGREGNQPQHF,TGTGCCAGCAGTTTGCGGGGCAGGGAAGGCAATCAGCCCCAGCATTTT
TRBD2,TRBJ2-5,TRBV5-1,-,CASSPLASGREETQYF,TGCGCCAGCAGCCCCCTCGCTAGCGGGAGGGAAGAGACCCAGTACTTC
TRBD1,TRBJ1-5,TRBV2,-,CASNQQGGNQPQHF,TGTGCCAGCAACCAACAGGGGGGTAATCAGCCCCAGCATTTT
TRBD2,TRBJ2-7,TRBV7-9,-,CSSSLEAGGLIYEQYF,TGTTCCAGCAGCTTGGAGGCGGGAGGGCTTATATACGAGCAGTACTTC
TRBD1,TRBJ2-7,TRBV5-1,-,CASSYGTADYEQYF,TGCGCCAGCAGCTACGGGACAGCAGACTACGAGCAGTACTTC
-,TRBJ1-6,TRBV6-1,-,CASLVSNNSPLHF,TGTGCCAGCCTAGTCTCGAATAATTCACCCCTCCACTTT
-,TRBJ2-2,TRBV5-6,few,CASSMTINTGELFF,TGTGCCAGCAGCATGACTATAAACACCGGGGAGCTGTTTTTT